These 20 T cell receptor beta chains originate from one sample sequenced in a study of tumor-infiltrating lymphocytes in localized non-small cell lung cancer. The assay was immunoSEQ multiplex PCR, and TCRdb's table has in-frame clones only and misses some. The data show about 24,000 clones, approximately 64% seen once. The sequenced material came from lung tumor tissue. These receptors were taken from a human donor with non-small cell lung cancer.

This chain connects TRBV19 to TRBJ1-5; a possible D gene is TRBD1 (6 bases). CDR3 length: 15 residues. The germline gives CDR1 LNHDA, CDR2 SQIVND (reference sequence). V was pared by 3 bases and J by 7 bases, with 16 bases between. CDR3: CASSMSAGHGQPQHF. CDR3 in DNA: TGTGCCAGTAGTATGTCGGCGGGACATGGGCAGCCCCAGCATTTT.

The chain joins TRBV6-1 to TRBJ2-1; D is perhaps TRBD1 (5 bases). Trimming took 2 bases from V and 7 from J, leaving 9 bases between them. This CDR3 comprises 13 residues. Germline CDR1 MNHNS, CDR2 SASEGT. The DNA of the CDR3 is TGTGCCAGCAGTGAATTAAGGGGAAATGAGCAGTTCTTC. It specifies CASSELRGNEQFF.

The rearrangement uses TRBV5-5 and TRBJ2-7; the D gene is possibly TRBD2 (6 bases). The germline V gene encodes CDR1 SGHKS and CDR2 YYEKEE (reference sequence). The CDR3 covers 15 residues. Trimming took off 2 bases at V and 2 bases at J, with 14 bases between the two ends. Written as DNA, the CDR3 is TGTGCCAGCAGCTTCGCGGGGACCGGAACCTACGAGCAGTACTTC. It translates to CASSFAGTGTYEQYF.

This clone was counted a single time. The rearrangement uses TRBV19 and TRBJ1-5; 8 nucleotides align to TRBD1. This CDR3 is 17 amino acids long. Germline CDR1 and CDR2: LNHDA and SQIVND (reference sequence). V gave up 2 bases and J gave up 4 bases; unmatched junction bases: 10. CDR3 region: CASSILPRQGRNQPQHF. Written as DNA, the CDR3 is TGTGCCAGTAGTATACTTCCCCGACAGGGGAGAAATCAGCCCCAGCATTTT.

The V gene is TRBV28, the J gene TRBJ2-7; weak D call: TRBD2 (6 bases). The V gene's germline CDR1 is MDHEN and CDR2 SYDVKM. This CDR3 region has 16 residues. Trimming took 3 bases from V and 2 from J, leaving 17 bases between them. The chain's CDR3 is CASSFHLALLTYEQYF. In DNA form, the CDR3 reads TGTGCCAGCAGTTTCCACCTAGCGCTGCTGACCTACGAGCAGTACTTC.

The CDR3 DNA is TGTGCCAGCAGCTTAGCAGGCGGGAGGGCCGGAGAGCAGTACTTC. It is translated as CASSLAGGRAGEQYF. The V call is TRBV7-6, the J call TRBJ2-7, with 9 bases fitting TRBD2. Unmatched junction bases numbered 7, after V lost 0 bases and J lost 7 bases. From germline, CDR1 is SGHVS and CDR2 FNYEAQ. The length of the CDR3 is 15 residues.

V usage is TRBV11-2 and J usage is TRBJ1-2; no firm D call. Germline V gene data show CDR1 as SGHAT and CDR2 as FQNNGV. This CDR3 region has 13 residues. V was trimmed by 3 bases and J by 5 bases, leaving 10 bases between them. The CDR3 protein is CASSLPRGYGYTF. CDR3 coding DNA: TGTGCCAGCAGCTTGCCCCGGGGATATGGCTACACCTTC.

CDR3 coding DNA: TGTGCCAGCAGTGAGAGGACTAGCGGGAGCTCCTACAATGAGCAGTTCTTC. This codes for CASSERTSGSSYNEQFF. The rearrangement uses TRBV6-1 and TRBJ2-1, with 13 bases that match TRBD2. CDR3 size: 17 residues. Germline loops: CDR1 MNHNS, CDR2 SASEGT. J lost 0 bases, V lost 3 bases, and 2 bases had no gene match.

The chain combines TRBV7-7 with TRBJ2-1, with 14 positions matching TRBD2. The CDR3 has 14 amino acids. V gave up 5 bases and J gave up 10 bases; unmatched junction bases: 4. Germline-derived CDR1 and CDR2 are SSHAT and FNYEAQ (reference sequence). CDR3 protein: CASSNGLAGGEQFF. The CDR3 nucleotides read TGTGCCAGCAGCAACGGACTAGCGGGAGGAGAGCAGTTCTTC.

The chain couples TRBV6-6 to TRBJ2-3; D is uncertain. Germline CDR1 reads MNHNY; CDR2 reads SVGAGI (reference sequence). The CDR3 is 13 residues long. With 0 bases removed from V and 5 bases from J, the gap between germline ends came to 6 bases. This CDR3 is CASSYSPRDTQYF. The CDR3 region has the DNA TGTGCCAGCAGTTACTCCCCCAGAGATACGCAGTATTTT.

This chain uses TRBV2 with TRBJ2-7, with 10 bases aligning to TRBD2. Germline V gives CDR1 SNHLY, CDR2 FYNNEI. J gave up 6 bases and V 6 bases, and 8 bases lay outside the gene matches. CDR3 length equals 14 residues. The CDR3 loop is CASSGLAGESEQYF. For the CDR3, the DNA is TGTGCCAGCAGCGGGCTAGCGGGAGAGAGCGAGCAGTACTTC.

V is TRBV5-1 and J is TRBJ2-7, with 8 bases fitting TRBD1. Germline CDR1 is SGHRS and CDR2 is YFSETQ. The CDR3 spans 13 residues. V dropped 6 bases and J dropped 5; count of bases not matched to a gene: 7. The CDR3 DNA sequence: TGCGCCAGCAAGGAGACAGGGGTGGACGAGCAGTACTTC. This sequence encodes CASKETGVDEQYF.

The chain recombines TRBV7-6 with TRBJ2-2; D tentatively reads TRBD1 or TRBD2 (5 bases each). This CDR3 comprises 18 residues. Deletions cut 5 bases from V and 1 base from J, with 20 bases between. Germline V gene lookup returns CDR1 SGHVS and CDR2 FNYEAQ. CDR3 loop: CASSHNDGAGRNTGELFF. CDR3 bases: TGTGCCAGCAGCCACAACGATGGGGCAGGGAGGAACACCGGGGAGCTGTTTTTT.

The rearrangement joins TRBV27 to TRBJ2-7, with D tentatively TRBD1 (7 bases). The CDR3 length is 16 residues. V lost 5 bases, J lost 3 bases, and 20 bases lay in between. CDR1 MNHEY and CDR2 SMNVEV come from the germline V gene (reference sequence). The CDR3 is CASSPTAGQTNYEQYF. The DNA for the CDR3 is TGTGCCAGCAGTCCCACCGCGGGACAGACGAACTACGAGCAGTACTTC.

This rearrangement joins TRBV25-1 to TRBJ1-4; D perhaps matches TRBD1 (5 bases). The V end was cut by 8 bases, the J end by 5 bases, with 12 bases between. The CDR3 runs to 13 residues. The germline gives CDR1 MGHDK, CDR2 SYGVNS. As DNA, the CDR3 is TGTGCCAGCTCAGGGAGGACGAATGAAAAACTGTTTTTT. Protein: CASSGRTNEKLFF.

CDR3 coding DNA: TGTGCCAGCAGCTCGGGGACTAGCGGGAGGGCCGTACAGTTCTTC. This encodes CASSSGTSGRAVQFF. V gene TRBV5-6 combines with J gene TRBJ2-1; the match to TRBD2 covers 16 bases. Trimming cost V 3 bases and J 13 bases; bases outside gene matches: 7. There are 15 residues in the CDR3. Germline V gene lookup returns CDR1 SGHDT and CDR2 YYEEEE.

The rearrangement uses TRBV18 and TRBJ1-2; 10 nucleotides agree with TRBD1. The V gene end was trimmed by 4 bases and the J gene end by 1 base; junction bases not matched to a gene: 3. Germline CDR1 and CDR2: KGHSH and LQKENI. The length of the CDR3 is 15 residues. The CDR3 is CASSHGTGDNYGYTF. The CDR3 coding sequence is TGTGCCAGCTCACACGGGACAGGGGATAACTATGGCTACACCTTC.

CDR3 in DNA: TGTGCCAGCAGGTATTTCAATGAGCAGTTCTTC. This codes for CASRYFNEQFF. The J gene is TRBJ2-1, the V gene TRBV7-2; D gene unclear. Germline-derived CDR1 and CDR2 are SGHTA and FQGNSA. V was cut by 6 bases and J by 6 bases, with 6 bases left in between. There are 11 residues in the CDR3.

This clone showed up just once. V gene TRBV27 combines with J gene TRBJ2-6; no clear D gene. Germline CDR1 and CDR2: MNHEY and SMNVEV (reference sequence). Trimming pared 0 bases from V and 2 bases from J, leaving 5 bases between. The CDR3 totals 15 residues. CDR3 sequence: CASSLSYTGANVLTF. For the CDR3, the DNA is TGTGCCAGCAGTTTATCGTATACTGGGGCCAACGTCCTGACTTTC.

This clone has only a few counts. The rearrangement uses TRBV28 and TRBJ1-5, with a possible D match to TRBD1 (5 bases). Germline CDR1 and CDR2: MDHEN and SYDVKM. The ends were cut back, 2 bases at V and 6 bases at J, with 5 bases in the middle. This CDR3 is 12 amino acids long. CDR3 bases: TGTGCCAGCAGTTTAAGGGGTCAGCCCCAGCATTTT. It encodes CASSLRGQPQHF.